This T cell receptor (beta chain) came from a study of control samples from healthy donors and cancer patients. From germline, CDR1 is MDHEN and CDR2 SYDVKM. Trimming took off 4 bases at V and 4 bases at J, with 4 bases between the two ends. This CDR3 region has 11 residues. Sequenced by immunoSEQ multiplex PCR; TCRdb stores in-frame clones only, minus some. The profile covers around 150,000 clones, with approximately 86% appearing a single time and over 1.5% taken by the ten largest. The specimen sequenced was blood. This clonotype was sampled from a man between 18 and 35 years old in good health. V usage is TRBV28 and J usage is TRBJ2-5; D not resolved. This CDR3 is CASSWGETQYF. CDR3 sequence (DNA): TGTGCCAGCAGTTGGGGAGAGACCCAGTACTTC.